Each of the 11 T cell receptor beta chains below was sequenced from the same sample in a study of cytomegalovirus exposure and HLA in healthy donors. TCRdb keeps only in-frame clones here, not all; method: immunoSEQ multiplex PCR. The sample lists about 130,000 clones, approximately 94% seen once, with about 1.7% in the top ten. Source material: PBMCs. The receptors here all came from a man in his late teens or twenties in good health and CMV-seronegative.

V gene TRBV9 combines with J gene TRBJ2-5; TRBD2 matches 10 bases. Unmatched junction bases numbered 4, after V lost 3 bases and J lost 5 bases. The CDR3 extends over 14 amino acids. CDR1 and CDR2 from the germline V gene are SGDLS and YYNGEE. This CDR3 is CASSASGSGETQYF. As DNA, the CDR3 is TGTGCCAGCAGCGCTAGCGGGAGTGGGGAGACCCAGTACTTC. Combining the CDR3 with reference TRBV9 and TRBJ2-5 gives the whole variable domain DSGVTQTPKHLITATGQRVTLRCSPRSGDLSVYWYQQSLDQGLQFLIQYYNGEERAKGNILERFSAQQFPDLHSELNLSSLELGDSALYFCASSASGSGETQYFGPGTRLLVL.

The chain recombines TRBV15 with TRBJ2-1; the D gene is possibly TRBD2 (5 bases). Trimming removed 1 base from V and 3 bases from J, with 10 bases in between. CDR1 and CDR2 (germline): LNHNV, YYDKDF (reference sequence). The length of the CDR3 is 15 residues. CDR3 coding DNA: TGTGCCACCAGCAGAGCACCCGGGAACTACAATGAGCAGTTCTTC. Amino acids: CATSRAPGNYNEQFF. Looking up the rest from reference TRBV15 and TRBJ2-1 gives the full variable domain: DAMVIQNPRYQVTQFGKPVTLSCSQTLNHNVMYWYQQKSSQAPKLLFHYYDKDFNNEADTPDNFQSRRPNTSFCFLDIRSPGLGDTAMYLCATSRAPGNYNEQFFGPGTRLTVL.

V is TRBV28 and J is TRBJ2-7, with TRBD2 as a possible D gene (7 bases). CDR3 length: 15 amino acids. The V and J ends lost 5 bases and 2 bases respectively, with 16 bases between them. CDR1 MDHEN and CDR2 SYDVKM come from the germline V gene. The CDR3 DNA reads as TGTGCCAGCAGTGGAAGCGGGAAGGGGGCCTACGAGCAGTACTTC. Amino acids: CASSGSGKGAYEQYF.

The chain is built from TRBV28 and TRBJ1-2; D is unresolved. This CDR3 has 12 amino acids. The V end was cut by 5 bases, the J end by 8 bases, with 12 bases between. CDR1 is MDHEN and CDR2 is SYDVKM in the germline V gene. The CDR3 DNA is TGTGCCAGCAGTGAAAGAGGGTTAGGCTACACCTTC. Its translation: CASSERGLGYTF.

This rearrangement joins TRBV27 to TRBJ2-7; a weak D match, TRBD1 (5 bases). The CDR3 has 15 amino acids. The V gene's germline CDR1 is MNHEY and CDR2 SMNVEV (reference sequence). The V and J ends lost 6 bases and 6 bases respectively, with 21 bases between them. CDR3 sequence reads: CASSPPGPRAGEQYF. DNA for the CDR3: TGTGCCAGCAGCCCCCCCGGACCCAGGGCCGGCGAGCAGTACTTC.

This chain connects TRBV9 to TRBJ2-7; tentatively, D is TRBD2 (5 bases). V lost 4 bases to trimming and J lost 7 bases, with 15 bases between them. This CDR3 has 13 amino acids. Germline assignment: CDR1 SGDLS and CDR2 YYNGEE. The CDR3 DNA reads as TGTGCCAGCAGCTCCCGGACTGATCCGGAGCAGTACTTC. This encodes CASSSRTDPEQYF.

This clone came up once. V and J are TRBV4-2 and TRBJ1-3; D call uncertain. The CDR3 is 15 amino acids. Trimming stripped 4 bases from V and 0 bases from J, with 10 bases between. Per the germline V gene, CDR1 is LGHNA and CDR2 is YNFKEQ. The CDR3 region is CASSPAQDSGNTIYF. CDR3 nucleotides: TGTGCCAGCAGCCCCGCGCAAGACTCTGGAAACACCATATATTTT.

The chain employs TRBV7-2 and TRBJ2-1; 9 positions match TRBD1. The CDR3 extends over 16 amino acids. Trimming at V came to 0 bases and at J to 6 bases, leaving 6 bases not matched to a gene. Germline CDR1 reads SGHTA; CDR2 reads FQGNSA. CDR3 in amino acids: CASSLAPGQGINEQFF. CDR3 nucleotide sequence: TGTGCCAGCAGCTTAGCGCCGGGACAGGGCATCAATGAGCAGTTCTTC.

The chain joins TRBV4-3 to TRBJ2-1, with no clear D. There are 16 residues in the CDR3. Germline CDR1 is LGHNA and CDR2 is YSLEER. Trimming removed 0 bases from V and 1 base from J, with 10 bases in between. The CDR3 region is CASSQDLVSSYNEQFF. For the CDR3, the DNA is TGCGCCAGCAGCCAAGACCTAGTGAGTTCCTACAATGAGCAGTTCTTC.

This clone showed up just once. The rearrangement uses TRBV4-2 and TRBJ1-2, with TRBD1 as a possible D gene (6 bases). Germline loops: CDR1 LGHNA, CDR2 YNFKEQ. Trimming shortened V by 1 base and J by 8 bases, and 20 bases separated the two germline ends. This CDR3 contains 16 residues. CDR3 in amino acids: CASSQALGTTRAGYTF. Written as DNA, the CDR3 is TGTGCCAGCAGCCAAGCCTTAGGGACAACGAGGGCCGGCTACACCTTC.

The chain employs TRBV7-9 and TRBJ2-2; D gene uncertain. Germline assignment: CDR1 SEHNR and CDR2 FQNEAQ (reference sequence). V lost 6 bases, J lost 1 base, and 9 bases lay in between. The CDR3 length is 14 residues. The CDR3 protein is CASRPSGNTGELFF. In DNA form, the CDR3 reads TGTGCCAGCAGACCCTCGGGGAACACCGGGGAGCTGTTTTTT.